The TCR beta chain described here comes from a study of blood T cells in healthy people across ages. Between the trimmed V and J ends, which lost 3 bases and 4 bases, there was a span of 10 bases. Germline CDR1 MNHEY, CDR2 SVGAGI. CDR3 length: 14 amino acids. This clonotype was picked up a small number of times. A J-beta primer mix and a sample-barcoded 5' primer were used in a second PCR of about 7 to 12 cycles. Sequencing yielded, for each sample, at least 3 million paired-end reads carrying CDR3. TCRdb re-called the 5' RACE reads with MiXCR, one entry per CDR3 protein. The sample holds about 1,600,000 distinct CDR3 sequences, around 39% seen once.

The V gene is TRBV6-5, the J gene TRBJ2-1; D uncertain. Sequencing was carried out using blood. The receptor comes from a woman aged 18-29 years in good health. The CDR3 coding sequence is TGTGCCAGCAGTTATGTTGGCCCATACAATGAGCAGTTCTTC. Its translation: CASSYVGPYNEQFF.